This entry features one TCR beta chain sequence. Its antigen remains unidentified. No base quality information exists; no much larger clone differs at one position. Lymph node samples came from the axillary draining lymph nodes of breast cancer patients. The record originates from a study of breast tumors, draining lymph nodes, adjacent tissues (dated by TCRdb to 2016 to 2018). The study in broad terms: In breast cancer patients, the study compared the TCR beta repertoires of tumor, adjacent nontumor tissue and axillary lymph nodes. The study aimed to assess the relationships and possible T-cell exchange between tumor, surrounding tissue and draining lymph node repertoires in human breast cancer.

Sequencer: Illumina HiSeq 2000. TCR beta chain libraries were generated through multiplex PCR amplification. High-throughput sequencing was used to analyze the amplified TCR beta chain products. TCRdb redid the processing of the public reads, applying fastp at Q25 and MiXCR, and retained in-frame beta chains. Merged by CDR3 protein, the rows form single entries marked with the most common genes and DNA. Recorded for this sample are some 120,000 distinct CDR3 sequences; 15% to 20% of them occurred a single time. About 3.5% of the sample is held by the ten biggest clonotypes. The research as a whole found: T-cell repertoire diversity in tumors was found to be lower than in lymph nodes but higher than in nontumor tissue, and preferential V and J gene usage was observed. The study presented the conclusion that tumor T cells originate in lymph nodes as consistent with a hypothesis, not as something directly demonstrated. The data were judged consistent with most tumor T cells deriving from the lymph node and then expanding within tumor tissue. The similarity between tumor and nontumor tissue repertoires was significantly greater in luminal-like breast cancer than in basal-like breast cancer.

The sequenced sample was axillary lymph node tissue. The TCR originated in a female donor with breast cancer. Some clones in this sample may be carry-over from other donors' samples.

The CDR3 corresponds to CSARGPEGIVQYF. The DNA sequence follows: TGCAGTGCTAGAGGCCCGGAAGGGATTGTTCAGTACTTC. The chain employs TRBV20-1 and TRBJ2-4; there is no confident call for the D gene. V is reduced by 1 base and J by 11 bases, leaving a spacing of 15 bases between them. As encoded in the germline V gene (reference sequence), CDR1 is DFQATT while CDR2 is SNEGSKA. Including cysteine and phenylalanine, the CDR3 has 13 amino acids. The retained sequence is limited to the CDR3, 39 bases, with the frame set at the first base.